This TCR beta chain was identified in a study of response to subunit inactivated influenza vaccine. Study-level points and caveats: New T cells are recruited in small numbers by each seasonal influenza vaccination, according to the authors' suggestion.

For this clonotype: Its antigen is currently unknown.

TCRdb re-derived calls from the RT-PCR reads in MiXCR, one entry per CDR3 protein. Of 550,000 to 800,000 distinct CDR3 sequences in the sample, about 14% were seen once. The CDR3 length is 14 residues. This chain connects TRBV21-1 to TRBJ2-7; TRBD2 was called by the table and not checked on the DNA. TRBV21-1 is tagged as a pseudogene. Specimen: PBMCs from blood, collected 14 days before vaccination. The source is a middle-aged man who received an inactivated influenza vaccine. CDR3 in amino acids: CASSTGTLGVEQYF. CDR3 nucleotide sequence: TGTGCCAGCAGCACCGGGACTCTGGGAGTGGAGCAGTACTTC.